Presented here are 19 T cell receptor beta chains from one specimen sequenced in a study of blood T cell repertoires in COVID-19. Measured with immunoSEQ multiplex PCR; TCRdb has only the in-frame clones, and not every one. The sample has roughly 100,000 clones, under 90% seen once. The source material was peripheral blood. The receptors derive from a man aged 80 or over with acute or convalescent COVID-19.

The CDR3 is CASSSTSGTYEQYF. The CDR3 DNA sequence: TGCGCCAGCAGCTCTACTAGCGGAACCTACGAGCAGTACTTC. The gene calls are TRBV5-1 and TRBJ2-7; 8 nucleotides match TRBD2. This CDR3 contains 14 residues. The junction had 4 bases not matched to a gene; V was cut back by 3 bases and J by 2 bases. In germline, CDR1 is SGHRS, CDR2 YFSETQ.

V usage is TRBV6-6 and J usage is TRBJ2-4; D not resolved. The V end was cut by 0 bases, the J end by 5 bases, with 2 bases between. Germline V gene data show CDR1 as MNHNY and CDR2 as SVGAGI (reference sequence). There are 12 residues in the CDR3. The CDR3 reads CASSYSENIQYF. Written as DNA, the CDR3 is TGTGCCAGCAGTTACTCCGAAAACATTCAGTACTTC.

This chain links TRBV11-2 with TRBJ2-3, with D perhaps matching TRBD2 (5 bases). The germline V gene encodes CDR1 SGHAT and CDR2 FQNNGV. Trimming removed 6 bases from V and 4 bases from J, with 17 bases in between. CDR3 length: 15 amino acids. The CDR3 loop is CASSHYRGRADTQYF. CDR3 nucleotides: TGTGCCAGCAGTCACTACCGGGGTCGGGCAGATACGCAGTATTTT.

The chain carries TRBV27 and TRBJ2-7; tentatively, D is TRBD1 (6 bases). The length of the CDR3 is 14 residues. Trimming cost V 5 bases and J 0 bases, with 11 bases left between them. The V gene's germline CDR1 is MNHEY and CDR2 SMNVEV (reference sequence). CDR3 coding DNA: TGTGCCAGCAGTGCCCGCAGGGGCTCCTACGAGCAGTACTTC. Translated: CASSARRGSYEQYF.

The rearrangement links TRBV5-4 to TRBJ1-1; possibly TRBD1 for D (6 bases). Germline V lookup: CDR1 SGHNT, CDR2 YYREEE (reference sequence). V shed 5 bases and J shed 1 base, with 12 bases lying between them. The CDR3 has 14 amino acids. The CDR3 sequence: CASRDGQPNTEAFF. The CDR3 DNA reads as TGTGCCAGCAGGGACGGACAGCCGAACACTGAAGCTTTCTTT.

The chain is built from TRBV6-5 and TRBJ1-2; D is uncertain. The CDR3 length is 12 residues. The germline CDR1 and CDR2 sequences are MNHEY and SVGAGI. V was cut by 8 bases and J by 1 base, with 8 bases left in between. The CDR3 region has the DNA TGTGCCAGCGAAGGAGTTAACTATGGCTACACCTTC. Protein: CASEGVNYGYTF.

A few counts support this clone. The chain links TRBV6-5 to TRBJ1-2, with TRBD1 matching 8 bases. The CDR3 loop spans 12 amino acids. Trimming removed 6 bases from V and 7 bases from J; junction bases left unmatched: 4. Germline V gene data show CDR1 as MNHEY and CDR2 as SVGAGI. CDR3 protein: CASRTGETGYTF. The CDR3 nucleotides are TGTGCCAGCAGGACAGGGGAAACTGGCTACACCTTC.

J is TRBJ2-1 and V is TRBV7-2, with 7 bases fitting TRBD2. In germline, CDR1 is SGHTA, CDR2 FQGNSA. This CDR3 contains 17 residues. Germline trimming cut 4 bases from V and 4 bases from J; bases unmatched to any gene: 13. The DNA of the CDR3 is TGTGCCAGCAGCTCCTTAGCTAGGGGCGGGAGTTACAATGAGCAGTTCTTC. This sequence encodes CASSSLARGGSYNEQFF.

The V and J genes are TRBV7-2 and TRBJ1-3; D unresolved. Per germline, CDR1 SGHTA and CDR2 FQGNSA. V shed 0 bases and J shed 4 bases, with 10 bases lying between them. CDR3 length: 15 amino acids. CDR3 DNA sequence: TGTGCCAGCAGCTTAGCTGGGAGGTCCGGAAACACCATATATTTT. It specifies CASSLAGRSGNTIYF.

V is TRBV11-2 and J is TRBJ2-3, with no clear D. The CDR3 loop spans 14 amino acids. With 0 bases removed from V and 5 bases from J, the gap between germline ends came to 9 bases. Germline-derived CDR1 and CDR2 are SGHAT and FQNNGV. The DNA of the CDR3 is TGTGCCAGCAGCTTAGATCATCGGGTAGATACGCAGTATTTT. Residues: CASSLDHRVDTQYF.

V and J are TRBV28 and TRBJ2-1, with TRBD2 matching 9 bases. Germline V CDR1 and CDR2: MDHEN, SYDVKM. The CDR3 extends over 16 amino acids. Trimming removed 6 bases from V and 8 bases from J; junction bases left unmatched: 14. The CDR3, as DNA: TGTGCCAGCAGCCCTTTTCAGGGACTAGCTTTGGATGAGCAGTTCTTC. It codes for CASSPFQGLALDEQFF.

The chain has TRBV5-4 and TRBJ2-1; TRBD1 agrees at 7 bases. The CDR3 has 16 amino acids. In germline, CDR1 is SGHNT, CDR2 YYREEE (reference sequence). Trimming took 5 bases from V and 0 from J; bases not matched to a gene: 8. The CDR3 loop reads CASSSTGESSYNEQFF. CDR3 in DNA: TGTGCCAGCAGTTCCACAGGGGAAAGCTCCTACAATGAGCAGTTCTTC. Together with reference TRBV5-4 and TRBJ2-1, the CDR3 gives the full variable domain: ETGVTQSPTHLIKTRGQQVTLRCSSQSGHNTVSWYQQALGQGPQFIFQYYREEENGRGNFPPRFSGLQFPNYSSELNVNALELDDSALYLCASSSTGESSYNEQFFGPGTRLTVL.

The rearrangement joins TRBV5-1 to TRBJ1-1; D not certain. Germline V lookup: CDR1 SGHRS, CDR2 YFSETQ. The CDR3 length is 14 residues. Trimming removed 4 bases from V and 4 bases from J, with 14 bases in between. The CDR3 DNA reads TGCGCCAGCAGCCTATCTTCGGGAGGCACTGAAGCTTTCTTT. Protein: CASSLSSGGTEAFF. The full variable domain, with the rest looked up from reference TRBV5-1 and TRBJ1-1, is KAGVTQTPRYLIKTRGQQVTLSCSPISGHRSVSWYQQTPGQGLQFLFEYFSETQRNKGNFPGRFSGRQFSNSRSEMNVSTLELGDSALYLCASSLSSGGTEAFFGQGTRLTVV.

This clone was recorded a few times. The chain employs TRBV6-6 and TRBJ1-5, with 8 nucleotides matching TRBD1. The CDR3 runs 15 residues. The junction had 11 bases not matched to a gene; V was cut back by 5 bases and J by 8 bases. The V gene's germline CDR1 is MNHNY and CDR2 SVGAGI (reference sequence). The CDR3 DNA follows: TGTGCCAGCAGTCGATCGGACAGGGTCGATGAGCCCCAGCATTTT. Translating it yields CASSRSDRVDEPQHF.

V usage is TRBV5-1 and J usage is TRBJ2-2; TRBD2 matches at 12 bases. The ends lost 5 bases at V and 5 bases at J; junction bases unmatched: 7. Germline values: CDR1 SGHRS, CDR2 YFSETQ. The CDR3 length is 16 residues. As DNA, the CDR3 is TGCGCCAGCAGACCGCTTGGACTAGCGGGAACCGGGGAGCTGTTTTTT. Translation: CASRPLGLAGTGELFF.

The chain carries TRBV18 and TRBJ2-1; 9 bases map to TRBD1. The CDR3 loop spans 16 amino acids. Per germline, CDR1 KGHSH and CDR2 LQKENI. The junction had 6 bases not matched to a gene; V was cut back by 1 base and J by 5 bases. In DNA, the CDR3 is TGTGCCAGCTCACCACGACAGGGGGATAGGAACAATGAGCAGTTCTTC. Its protein product is CASSPRQGDRNNEQFF.

The rearrangement links TRBV18 to TRBJ1-4; 7 bases match TRBD1. Germline V gene sequence: CDR1 KGHSH, CDR2 LQKENI. The CDR3 runs to 14 residues. V was pared by 2 bases and J by 8 bases, with 5 bases of the junction left unmatched. The CDR3 nucleotides are TGTGCCAGCTCACCAGACAGGGTTGACGAAAAACTGTTTTTT. Translation gives CASSPDRVDEKLFF. The whole variable domain, remainder taken from reference TRBV18 and TRBJ1-4, is NAGVMQNPRHLVRRRGQEARLRCSPMKGHSHVYWYRQLPEEGLKFMVYLQKENIIDESGMPKERFSAEFPKEGPSILRIQQVVRGDSAAYFCASSPDRVDEKLFFGSGTQLSVL.

In its sample, this clone was seen once. V usage is TRBV3-1 (or the pseudogene TRBV3-2) and J usage is TRBJ2-7, with TRBD1 matching 10 bases. Unmatched junction bases numbered 8, after V lost 0 bases and J lost 6 bases. The germline V gene has CDR1 LGHDT and CDR2 YNNKEL (reference sequence). The CDR3 extends over 16 amino acids. The CDR3 region is CASSQDLGTGECEQYF. The CDR3 region has the DNA TGTGCCAGCAGCCAAGACCTTGGGACAGGGGAATGCGAGCAGTACTTC.

This chain joins TRBV28 and TRBJ1-5; TRBD1 agrees at 8 bases. CDR3 size: 14 residues. V was clipped by 1 base and J by 6 bases; unmatched bases: 2. CDR1 is MDHEN, CDR2 SYDVKM, per germline. The CDR3 is CASSLYRGGQPQHF. CDR3 DNA: TGTGCCAGCAGTTTATACAGGGGGGGTCAGCCCCAGCATTTT.